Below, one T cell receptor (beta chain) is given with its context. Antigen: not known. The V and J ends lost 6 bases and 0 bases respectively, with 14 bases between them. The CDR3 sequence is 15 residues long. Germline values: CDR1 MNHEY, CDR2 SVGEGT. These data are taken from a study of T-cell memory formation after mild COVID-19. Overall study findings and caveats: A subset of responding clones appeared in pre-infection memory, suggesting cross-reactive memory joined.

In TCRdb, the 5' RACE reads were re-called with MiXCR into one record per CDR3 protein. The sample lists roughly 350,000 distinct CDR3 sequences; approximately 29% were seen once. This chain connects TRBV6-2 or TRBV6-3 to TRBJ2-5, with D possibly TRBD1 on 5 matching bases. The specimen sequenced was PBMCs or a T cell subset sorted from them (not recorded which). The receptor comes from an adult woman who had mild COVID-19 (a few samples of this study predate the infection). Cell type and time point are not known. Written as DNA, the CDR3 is TGTGCCAGCAGAGGGGAACGGGCGTACCAAGAGACCCAGTACTTC. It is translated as CASRGERAYQETQYF.